The clone carrying this T cell receptor (beta chain) was seen a few times. Its antigen is not identified. This entry comes from a study of T cell repertoires in cytomegalovirus infection. On the study more broadly: Indicated by public TCR beta signatures were CMV infection and matching HLA type. General study findings and limits: Frequencies of public TCR beta families were cumulated, and this identified carriers of CMV plus the relevant HLA. Clonotypes of TCR beta that were HLA-C-restricted and CMV-specific dominated the ex vivo response.

This CDR3 has 14 residues. CDR1 is MNHEY and CDR2 is SVGAGI in the germline V gene. J lost 3 bases, V lost 6 bases, and 5 bases had no gene match. TCRdb fed the reads into MiXCR, producing one record per CDR3 protein. The repertoire holds 310,000 or so distinct CDR3 sequences, with 15% to 20% as singletons. The clonotype was recovered from a human donor in good health (CMV status not recorded). Some clones in this sample may be carry-over from other donors' samples. The chain has TRBV6-5 and TRBJ2-5, with 9 bases fitting TRBD2. The sequencing input was PBMCs. The CDR3 DNA sequence: TGTGCCAGCAGGGAAGCGGGGGGTGAAGAGACCCAGTACTTC. Translated: CASREAGGEETQYF.